The sample holds many counts of the clone carrying this TCR beta chain. Its antigen is unidentified. This entry comes from a study of neurological immune-mediated disorders. Overall study results and limits: HTLV-1-associated myelopathy had the most TCR clonal expansion, whereas multiple sclerosis had the least (lower than in healthy controls). No expanded-clone CDR3 amino acid sequence recurred across subjects, suggesting private TCR-beta repertoires.

Sequencing runs each yielded over 200 million TCR-beta sequences from 15-18 subjects. TCRdb redid the calling of the 5' RACE reads with MiXCR, one entry per CDR3 protein. The sample yields about 14,000 distinct CDR3 sequences, around 14% seen once. V dropped 2 bases and J dropped 4; count of bases not matched to a gene: 6. The CDR3 has 15 amino acids. Germline CDR1 reads SGHDN; CDR2 reads FVKESK. Sample: CD8+ T cells from blood. This chain links TRBV14 with TRBJ2-5; the match to TRBD2 covers 8 bases. The receptor was derived from a female donor with HTLV-1-associated myelopathy (HAM/TSP). The DNA of the CDR3 is TGTGCCAGCAGCCAAAGGACTAGCCTCCTAGAGACCCAGTACTTC. It encodes CASSQRTSLLETQYF.